The rows below give T cell receptor beta chains drawn from one sample of a study of cytomegalovirus exposure and HLA in healthy donors. Here immunoSEQ multiplex PCR was the method, and the copy in TCRdb shows in-frame clones only, minus some. The sample contains about 130,000 clones, 65% to 75% of which appear only once. Sequences were obtained from PBMCs. Source of these receptors: a woman between 45 and 60 years old in good health and CMV-seropositive. The CDR3 runs from the conserved cysteine through the conserved F or W. The D gene is left open where the match is weak. Clone size is given for some rows only: seen once, a few or many times, or a class if the clone is expanded.

abundance	d_gene	j_gene	v_gene	CDR3aa	CDR3nt
few	NA	TRBJ2-7	TRBV18	CASSPGTNYEQYF	TGTGCCAGCTCCCCAGGGACAAACTACGAGCAGTACTTC
NA	TRBD1	TRBJ2-3	TRBV6-1	CASRIGTALNTQYF	TGTGCCAGCAGAATCGGGACAGCCCTAAATACGCAGTATTTT
NA	NA	TRBJ1-2	TRBV30	CAWSAGGGYTF	TGTGCCTGGAGTGCCGGGGGGGGCTACACCTTC
NA	NA	TRBJ2-2	TRBV7-9	CASSPAGGSNTGELFF	TGTGCCAGCAGCCCCGCAGGCGGGTCGAACACCGGGGAGCTGTTTTTT
NA	TRBD1	TRBJ1-5	TRBV11-3	CASSTGVNQPQHF	TGTGCCAGCAGTACAGGGGTCAATCAGCCCCAGCATTTT
NA	NA	TRBJ2-7	TRBV5-6	CASSLVLSFYEQYF	TGTGCCAGCAGCTTGGTGTTATCCTTCTACGAGCAGTACTTC
few	TRBD2	TRBJ2-3	TRBV7-6	CASSPPSGGMGDTQYF	TGTGCCAGCAGCCCCCCTAGCGGGGGTATGGGAGATACGCAGTATTTT
NA	TRBD2	TRBJ2-1	TRBV25-1	CASSRTSGANNEQFF	TGTGCCAGCAGTCGGACTAGCGGGGCGAACAATGAGCAGTTCTTC
few	NA	TRBJ1-4	TRBV4-2	CASSQDGGNEKLFF	TGTGCCAGCAGCCAAGACGGGGGTAATGAAAAACTGTTTTTT
NA	TRBD1	TRBJ1-2	TRBV20-1	CSAGQGRGYTF	TGCAGTGCTGGACAGGGGCGCGGCTACACCTTC
once	NA	TRBJ1-2	TRBV4-3	CASSQATMGGGPYGYTF	TGCGCCAGCAGCCAAGCAACAATGGGAGGGGGACCCTATGGCTACACCTTC
NA	TRBD1	TRBJ2-7	TRBV11-3	CASSLTSVRGQGAHEQYF	TGTGCCAGCAGCTTGACAAGTGTTAGGGGACAGGGGGCCCACGAGCAGTACTTC
once	NA	TRBJ2-3	TRBV9	CASSVAWGGQGTDTQYF	TGTGCCAGCAGCGTAGCTTGGGGAGGGCAGGGGACAGATACGCAGTATTTT
few	NA	TRBJ1-1	TRBV28	CASSRGMNTEAFF	TGTGCCAGCAGTAGGGGGATGAACACTGAAGCTTTCTTT
NA	TRBD1	TRBJ1-6	TRBV11-2	CASSLTSGTAGTPLHF	TGTGCCAGCAGCTTGACCTCGGGGACAGCGGGTACACCCCTCCACTTT
NA	NA	TRBJ2-3	TRBV29-1	CSVLSSTDTQYF	TGCAGCGTGCTCAGTAGCACAGATACGCAGTATTTT
NA	NA	TRBJ1-3	TRBV19	CASSRAGLGNTIYF	TGTGCCAGTAGTCGGGCAGGACTAGGAAACACCATATATTTT
NA	TRBD1	TRBJ1-5	TRBV18	CASSLGQGSNQPQHF	TGTGCCAGCTCCTTGGGACAGGGGAGCAATCAGCCCCAGCATTTT
NA	NA	TRBJ1-2	TRBV5-4	CSSSFGGRADYGYTF	TGTTCCAGCAGCTTCGGGGGGCGGGCAGACTATGGCTACACCTTC
NA	TRBD2	TRBJ2-5	TRBV4-2	CASSQAFSGGAGETQYF	TGTGCCAGCAGCCAAGCATTTAGCGGGGGGGCGGGGGAGACCCAGTACTTC
NA	TRBD1	TRBJ1-2	TRBV27	CASSLLVGQYPYGYTF	TGTGCCAGCAGTTTACTTGTGGGACAGTACCCTTATGGCTACACCTTC
NA	NA	TRBJ2-3	TRBV11-2	CASSLDRSSTDTQYF	TGTGCCAGCAGCTTAGATCGGTCGTCCACAGATACGCAGTATTTT
NA	NA	TRBJ2-5	TRBV11-3	CASSVLQGLRQETQYF	TGTGCCAGCAGCGTACTTCAGGGGCTGAGGCAAGAGACCCAGTACTTC
NA	NA	TRBJ2-1	TRBV27	CASSYQAPNEQFF	TGTGCCAGCAGTTACCAGGCCCCGAATGAGCAGTTCTTC
NA	NA	TRBJ2-2	TRBV5-1	CASTPSSANTGELFF	TGCGCCAGCACGCCAAGCAGCGCGAACACCGGGGAGCTGTTTTTT
NA	NA	TRBJ2-5	TRBV5-6	CASSSSPPETQYF	TGTGCCAGCAGCTCCAGTCCCCCGGAGACCCAGTACTTC
NA	TRBD2	TRBJ2-3	TRBV5-1	CASSLAPPSGSTDTQYF	TGCGCCAGCAGCTTGGCCCCACCTAGCGGTAGCACAGATACGCAGTATTTT
NA	NA	TRBJ2-2	TRBV7-9	CASSPAGGTGELFF	TGTGCCAGCAGTCCGGCCGGGGGCACCGGGGAGCTGTTTTTT
few	TRBD1	TRBJ1-1	TRBV7-8	CASSLGRAGGTEAFF	TGTGCCAGCAGCTTAGGGAGAGCAGGGGGCACTGAAGCTTTCTTT
NA	NA	TRBJ1-6	TRBV27	CASRIPLGASPLHF	TGTGCCAGCAGGATACCCCTTGGGGCTTCACCCCTCCACTTT
few	NA	TRBJ1-5	TRBV5-4	CASSRQQGVDQPQHF	TGTGCCAGCAGCCGACAACAGGGCGTCGATCAGCCCCAGCATTTT
NA	TRBD1	TRBJ2-1	TRBV5-6	CASSSDRGDEQFF	TGTGCCAGCAGCTCCGACAGGGGCGATGAGCAGTTCTTC
NA	TRBD2	TRBJ2-2	TRBV4-3	CASSELAGGPGELFF	TGCGCCAGCAGCGAACTAGCGGGGGGGCCCGGGGAGCTGTTTTTT
NA	NA	TRBJ1-5	TRBV9	CASSVARWTDPSSNQPQHF	TGTGCCAGCAGCGTAGCTCGGTGGACAGATCCAAGTAGCAATCAGCCCCAGCATTTT
NA	TRBD2	TRBJ2-7	TRBV2	CASNSGGQIEQYF	TGTGCCAGCAACAGCGGGGGGCAGATCGAGCAGTACTTC
NA	TRBD1	TRBJ1-3	TRBV4-2	CASSLKTGEDNTIYF	TGTGCCAGCAGCCTGAAGACAGGGGAGGATAACACCATATATTTT
NA	NA	TRBJ1-2	TRBV19	CASSIAAGQPLKGYPF	TGTGCCAGTAGTATAGCGGCGGGGCAGCCCCTTAAAGGCTACCCCTTC
NA	NA	TRBJ1-4	TRBV6-1	CASTGDGGSNEKLFF	TGTGCCAGCACTGGAGACGGCGGCTCTAATGAAAAACTGTTTTTT
NA	NA	TRBJ2-5	TRBV7-2	CASSLARETQYF	TGTGCCAGCAGCTTAGCCAGGGAGACCCAGTACTTC
NA	TRBD2	TRBJ2-3	TRBV2	CASVRGGDTQYF	TGTGCCAGCGTGCGGGGGGGGGATACGCAGTATTTT
NA	TRBD1	TRBJ1-1	TRBV18	CASSLDRGSTEAFF	TGTGCCAGCTCACTGGACAGGGGGAGCACTGAAGCTTTCTTT
NA	NA	TRBJ1-6	TRBV6-5	CASSSSAGGVGLTLHF	NA
few	NA	TRBJ1-4	TRBV10-3	CAISDNPGVNGEKLFF	TGTGCCATCAGTGATAACCCAGGGGTAAATGGTGAAAAACTGTTTTTT
NA	NA	TRBJ2-2	TRBV5-4	CASEKDRSTGELFF	TGTGCCAGCGAGAAAGACAGGAGCACCGGGGAGCTGTTTTTT
many	NA	TRBJ2-7	TRBV10-2	CASSDSTYEQYF	TGCGCCAGCAGTGATTCCACCTACGAGCAGTACTTC
few	NA	TRBJ1-2	TRBV2	CASTDYGYTF	TGTGCCAGCACGGACTATGGCTACACCTTC
NA	TRBD2	TRBJ2-7	TRBV4-2	CASSHIGGAKDEQYF	TGTGCCAGCAGCCACATCGGGGGGGCAAAGGACGAGCAGTACTTC
NA	TRBD1	TRBJ1-3	TRBV7-2	CASSFDRDGNTIYF	TGTGCCAGCAGCTTTGACAGGGACGGAAACACCATATATTTT
NA	TRBD2	TRBJ2-2	TRBV5-3	CARSKTSEVAAGELFF	TGTGCCAGAAGCAAGACTAGCGAAGTCGCGGCCGGGGAGCTGTTTTTT
NA	NA	TRBJ2-5	TRBV7-9	CASESDRKETQYF	TGTGCCAGCGAATCGGACAGAAAAGAGACCCAGTACTTC
few	TRBD1	TRBJ2-7	TRBV5-1	CASTSSTGFGYEQYF	TGCGCCAGCACATCCTCGACAGGGTTTGGCTACGAGCAGTACTTC
NA	TRBD2	TRBJ2-1	TRBV11-2	CASSIGTSGGSYNEQFF	TGTGCCAGCAGCATCGGGACTAGCGGGGGCTCCTACAATGAGCAGTTCTTC
NA	NA	TRBJ1-1	TRBV5-1	CASSSFDSTRNTEAFF	TGCGCCAGCAGCAGCTTCGACAGTACGCGGAACACTGAAGCTTTCTTT
NA	TRBD2	TRBJ2-7	TRBV5-4	CASSPGLAGGPYEQYF	TGTGCCAGCAGCCCGGGACTAGCGGGGGGACCATACGAGCAGTACTTC
NA	TRBD1	TRBJ2-5	TRBV5-1	CASSLTGTARGETQYF	TGCGCCAGCAGCTTGACCGGGACAGCAAGGGGAGAGACCCAGTACTTC
NA	TRBD1	TRBJ1-5	TRBV19	CSSSMGQAGNQPQHF	TGTTCCAGTAGTATGGGACAGGCGGGCAATCAGCCCCAGCATTTT
NA	TRBD2	TRBJ2-1	TRBV10-2	CASTPSGGKDNEQFF	TGCGCCAGCACCCCTAGCGGGGGGAAGGACAATGAGCAGTTCTTC
NA	TRBD1	TRBJ1-1	TRBV7-2	CASSLYRARTGLEAFF	TGTGCCAGCAGCTTATATAGGGCACGGACAGGGTTAGAAGCTTTCTTT
NA	NA	TRBJ2-3	TRBV5-1	CASSLQLEGTQYF	TGCGCCAGCAGCTTGCAGCTAGAGGGTACGCAGTATTTT
NA	TRBD1	TRBJ2-1	TRBV27	CATGTGGLSYNEQFF	TGTGCCACCGGGACAGGGGGTTTATCCTACAATGAGCAGTTCTTC